This T cell receptor beta chain emerged from a study of blood T cell repertoires in COVID-19. Looking at the study overall: Material from acute and convalescent COVID-19 was sourced from the United States, Italy and Spain.

J lost 3 bases, V lost 4 bases, and 1 base had no gene match. The CDR3 covers 13 residues. The germline gives CDR1 SNHLY, CDR2 FYNNEI. TCRdb keeps only in-frame clones here, not all; method: immunoSEQ multiplex PCR. The table includes some 200,000 clones, approximately 80% detected once. The receptor's source is a woman aged 40 to 50 with COVID-19, enrolled during active disease. The sequencing input was peripheral blood. The chain is built from TRBV2 and TRBJ2-7, with 9 bases aligning to TRBD2. The CDR3 region is CASSGLAVYEQYF. The CDR3 DNA sequence: TGTGCCAGCAGTGGACTAGCGGTCTACGAGCAGTACTTC. The full variable domain, completed using reference TRBV2 and TRBJ2-7, is EPEVTQTPSHQVTQMGQEVILRCVPISNHLYFYWYRQILGQKVEFLVSFYNNEISEKSEIFDDQFSVERPDGSNFTLKIRSTKLEDSAMYFCASSGLAVYEQYFGPGTRLTVT.